In its sample, the clone carrying this T cell receptor beta chain was seen a few times. Its target is not known. It was RNA transcripts that yielded the amplified TCR beta CDR3 regions. The HTBI primer set drove a first-round RT-PCR of the TCR CDR3. TCRdb re-called the multiplex PCR reads through MiXCR, storing one row per CDR3 protein. In the table there are around 760,000 distinct CDR3 sequences, 35% of which are singletons. The sample belongs to a study of T cells in Graves' hyperthyroidism and ophthalmopathy. This CDR3 region has 15 residues. CDR1 is DFQATT and CDR2 is SNEGSKA in the germline V gene (reference sequence). With V trimmed by 4 bases and J by 0 bases, 6 bases remained unmatched. The study, taken as a whole, reports: Researchers report that a 13 V-J model separated ophthalmopathy from stable hyperthyroidism.

Graves' hyperthyroidism qualified as stable when ophthalmopathy did not progress within 18 months. The hyperthyroidism was newly diagnosed and had lasted under 2 months; the patients were aged 18 to 65. The PBMCs were sourced from fresh peripheral blood (10 ml). This chain links TRBV20-1 with TRBJ1-5; TRBD1 matches at 7 bases. Sequencing input: blood. The origin of this receptor is a woman between 35 and 50 years old with Graves' hyperthyroidism. The CDR3 bases are TGCAGTGCTAAAGGGACAGTTTATAGCAATCAGCCCCAGCATTTT. Residues: CSAKGTVYSNQPQHF.